This TCR beta chain was profiled in a study of CD8+ T cells in alopecia areata. Isolated RNA was reverse transcribed into cDNA used as the sequencing template. Sequencing used immunoSEQ multiplex PCR; TCRdb keeps in-frame clones, though not all of them. Of 180,000 or so clones listed, roughly 66% were seen once; the top ten hold roughly an eighth. The germline V gene encodes CDR1 MNHEY and CDR2 SVGAGI. Trimming pared 4 bases from V and 5 bases from J, leaving 12 bases between. The CDR3 is 14 amino acids. This specimen was CD8+ T cells sorted from blood, taken at week 0. The chain carries TRBV6-5 and TRBJ1-5; D is unclear. This clonotype originated in a human donor with alopecia areata. CDR3: CASSSGPGDQPQHF. The CDR3, as DNA: TGTGCCAGCAGTTCTGGCCCTGGGGATCAGCCCCAGCATTTT.